A selection of T cell receptor beta chains follows, all from one sample in a study of blood T cell repertoires in COVID-19. Profiling relied on immunoSEQ multiplex PCR, and the TCRdb table lists in-frame clones only, not all of them. Among over 130,000 clones listed, 75% to 90% were seen once. The material sequenced was peripheral blood. The receptors were sampled from a man in his sixties with active or convalescent COVID-19. Each CDR3 is given with its conserved first and last residue. A D gene is named only where the DNA matches it firmly. Where a row states a size, it is once, few, many or the class of an expanded clone; other rows omit it.

CDR3 protein	CDR3 DNA	D gene	V gene	J gene	clone size
CASSPQGNYGYTF	TGTGCCAGCAGCCCACAGGGGAACTATGGCTACACCTTC	TRBD1	TRBV12-3/TRBV12-4	TRBJ1-2	NA
CASSALGRGNNSPLHF	TGTGCCAGCAGTGCCTTGGGCAGGGGCAATAATTCACCCCTCCACTTT	NA	TRBV28	TRBJ1-6	NA
CASSPRDRHSYGYTF	TGTGCCAGCAGCCCCCGGGACAGGCACAGCTATGGCTACACCTTC	TRBD1	TRBV5-8	TRBJ1-2	NA
CASSYTGGETQYF	TGTGCCAGCAGTTACACGGGAGGGGAGACCCAGTACTTC	TRBD2	TRBV6-2/TRBV6-3	TRBJ2-5	once
CASTPGFSTGELFF	TGTGCCAGCACTCCGGGGTTTTCCACCGGGGAGCTGTTTTTT	NA	TRBV7-9	TRBJ2-2	few
CASSGRAGGAYEQYF	TGCGCCAGCAGTGGGCGGGCGGGAGGTGCCTACGAGCAGTACTTC	TRBD2	TRBV10-2	TRBJ2-7	NA
CASSELRGSGNTIYF	TGTGCCAGCAGCGAACTCAGGGGTTCTGGAAACACCATATATTTT	NA	TRBV7-2	TRBJ1-3	NA
CASSQPLTRGTGELFF	TGTGCCAGCAGCCAACCGCTCACAAGGGGGACCGGGGAGCTGTTTTTT	NA	TRBV3-1/TRBV3-2	TRBJ2-2	NA
CASSPGTSARGEQFF	TGTGCCAGCAGCCCTGGGACTAGCGCGAGGGGTGAGCAGTTCTTC	TRBD2	TRBV28	TRBJ2-1	NA
CASSLGGQGVREQFF	TGTGCCAGCAGCCTCGGGGGACAGGGGGTAAGGGAGCAGTTCTTC	TRBD1	TRBV14	TRBJ2-1	NA
CASSTKDSPSYEQYF	TGTGCCAGTAGTACCAAGGACTCGCCGTCCTACGAGCAGTACTTC	NA	TRBV19	TRBJ2-7	NA
CASSQGSYEQYF	TGTGCCAGCTCTCAGGGCTCCTACGAGCAGTACTTC	NA	TRBV6-5	TRBJ2-7	NA
CASSVGGWGRTSTDTQYF	TGTGCCAGCAGCGTAGGGGGTTGGGGGCGAACTAGCACAGATACGCAGTATTTT	NA	TRBV5-5	TRBJ2-3	NA
CSVKREGNTGELFF	TGCAGCGTGAAGCGGGAGGGGAACACCGGGGAGCTGTTTTTT	TRBD2	TRBV29-1	TRBJ2-2	NA
CSVEVGGLPEQFF	TGCAGCGTTGAAGTCGGCGGGCTTCCTGAGCAGTTCTTC	NA	TRBV29-1	TRBJ2-1	NA
CASSLAGGEGYTF	TGTGCCAGCAGCTTAGCAGGGGGCGAGGGCTACACCTTC	TRBD1	TRBV7-9	TRBJ1-2	NA
CASSQIAGVYGYTF	TGCGCCAGCAGCCAAATAGCGGGGGTATATGGCTACACCTTC	NA	TRBV4-1	TRBJ1-2	NA
CATSRELYNEQFF	TGTGCCACCAGCAGAGAACTTTACAATGAGCAGTTCTTC	NA	TRBV15	TRBJ2-1	NA
CASPDNEQFF	TGTGCCAGTCCGGACAATGAGCAGTTCTTC	NA	TRBV19	TRBJ2-1	NA
CASSLDRVGNTIYF	TGTGCCAGCAGTTTAGACAGGGTCGGAAACACCATATATTTT	TRBD1	TRBV28	TRBJ1-3	NA
CATSDGGDYEQYF	TGTGCCACCAGTGATGGCGGGGACTACGAGCAGTACTTC	NA	TRBV24-1	TRBJ2-7	NA
CASSRRTDLYGYTF	TGTGCCAGTAGTCGCAGGACAGACCTTTATGGCTACACCTTC	NA	TRBV19	TRBJ1-2	once
CAIWTGGNYGYTF	TGTGCCATTTGGACAGGGGGCAACTATGGCTACACCTTC	TRBD1	TRBV10-3	TRBJ1-2	NA
CASSQDGYYGYTF	TGCGCCAGCAGCCAAGACGGGTACTATGGCTACACCTTC	NA	TRBV4-1	TRBJ1-2	once
CASTTLQGTEAFF	TGTGCCAGCACCACCTTACAGGGAACAGAAGCTTTCTTT	NA	TRBV6-6	TRBJ1-1	NA
CASSFGTGWSGANVLTF	TGTGCCAGCAGCTTTGGGACAGGGTGGTCTGGGGCCAACGTCCTGACTTTC	TRBD1	TRBV7-8	TRBJ2-6	NA
CASSNLGLAGETQYF	TGTGCCAGCAGTAACCTGGGACTAGCGGGGGAGACCCAGTACTTC	TRBD2	TRBV6-2/TRBV6-3	TRBJ2-5	NA